These 17 T cell receptor beta chains share one sample of origin, sequenced in a study of cytomegalovirus exposure and HLA in healthy donors. A multiplex PCR was run with 60 Vbeta primers and 13 Jbeta primers. The data were produced by immunoSEQ multiplex PCR, yet TCRdb's version contains in-frame clones alone and is incomplete. The sample has roughly 160,000 clones, about four fifths seen once. The sample comprised PBMCs. The receptors were sampled from a male donor in good health and CMV-seronegative.

The gene calls are TRBV28 and TRBJ2-1; 12 bases are shared with TRBD2. Per the germline V gene, CDR1 is MDHEN and CDR2 is SYDVKM. The CDR3 has 17 residues. The V segment lost 5 bases and the J segment 5 bases; nucleotides outside the gene matches: 10. The CDR3 bases are TGTGCCAGCAGTCAGATAGGACTAGCGGGACCGAACAATGAGCAGTTCTTC. This gives the protein CASSQIGLAGPNNEQFF.

The chain has TRBV6-6 and TRBJ2-5, with 9 bases that match TRBD2. The J call could be wrong; TRBJ2-7 is a better fit for the DNA end. In germline, CDR1 is MNHNY, CDR2 SVGAGI (reference sequence). CDR3 length: 14 residues. CDR3 amino acids: CASSLAGGSYEQYF. Here the CDR3 DNA reads TGTGCCAGCAGTCTTGCGGGAGGGTCCTACGAGCAGTACTTC.

This chain connects TRBV5-1 to TRBJ1-2; D may be TRBD1 (5 bases). Germline loops: CDR1 SGHRS, CDR2 YFSETQ. Trimming stripped 0 bases from V and 4 bases from J, with 7 bases between. The CDR3 is made up of 13 amino acids. CDR3 DNA sequence: TGCGCCAGCAGCTTGGGACAGCTCTATGGCTACACCTTC. This sequence encodes CASSLGQLYGYTF.

This clone was detected only once. The gene calls are TRBV18 and TRBJ2-3; 8 bases fit TRBD1. The CDR3 length is 16 residues. Per germline, CDR1 KGHSH and CDR2 LQKENI. V dropped 3 bases and J dropped 0; count of bases not matched to a gene: 5. CDR3 sequence reads: CASSPKTGASTDTQYF. The CDR3 region has the DNA TGTGCCAGCTCACCCAAGACAGGGGCAAGCACAGATACGCAGTATTTT. The full variable domain, with the rest looked up from reference TRBV18 and TRBJ2-3, is NAGVMQNPRHLVRRRGQEARLRCSPMKGHSHVYWYRQLPEEGLKFMVYLQKENIIDESGMPKERFSAEFPKEGPSILRIQQVVRGDSAAYFCASSPKTGASTDTQYFGPGTRLTVL.

This clone was observed once. This chain uses TRBV7-8 with TRBJ1-1; D not certain. The CDR3 totals 13 residues. V dropped 5 bases and J dropped 6 bases, with 13 bases sitting between them. CDR1 and CDR2 (germline): SGHVS, FQNEAQ. The CDR3 reads CASSVSQRPEAFF. The CDR3 bases are TGTGCCAGCAGCGTATCACAGAGACCTGAAGCTTTCTTT.

V gene TRBV29-1 combines with J gene TRBJ1-1; 11 bases are a match to TRBD1. The germline V gene encodes CDR1 SQVTM and CDR2 ANQGSEA. The trim removed 7 bases at V and 3 bases at J, leaving 4 bases unmatched. This CDR3 is built from 13 residues. CDR3: CSAQGQGDTEAFF. The CDR3 coding sequence is TGCAGCGCCCAGGGACAGGGGGACACTGAAGCTTTCTTT.

The V call is TRBV30, the J call TRBJ2-5; the D gene is possibly TRBD1 (6 bases). Germline V gene data show CDR1 as GTSNPN and CDR2 as SVGIG (reference sequence). The CDR3 has 13 residues. V lost 5 bases and J lost 5, with 15 bases in between. CDR3 in DNA: TGTGCCTGGGTTAATACAGGGACGGAGACCCAGTACTTC. It specifies CAWVNTGTETQYF.

The chain recombines TRBV29-1 with TRBJ2-6; the D gene is possibly TRBD1 (6 bases). Germline assignment: CDR1 SQVTM and CDR2 ANQGSEA. This CDR3 region has 16 residues. V shed 6 bases and J shed 0 bases, with 15 bases lying between them. The CDR3: CSVATGRNSGANVLTF. For the CDR3, the DNA is TGCAGCGTCGCGACAGGACGTAACTCTGGGGCCAACGTCCTGACTTTC.

This sequence joins TRBV5-1 and TRBJ2-1, with 16 bases aligning to TRBD2. The CDR3 extends over 17 amino acids. J gave up 6 bases and V 2 bases, and 5 bases lay outside the gene matches. Germline CDR1 is SGHRS and CDR2 is YFSETQ. This CDR3 is CASSFRGTSGGANEQFF. DNA of the CDR3: TGCGCCAGCAGCTTTCGGGGGACTAGCGGGGGGGCCAATGAGCAGTTCTTC.

This clone was seen only a few times. The chain couples TRBV27 to TRBJ1-2; 10 nucleotides align to TRBD1. Germline values: CDR1 MNHEY, CDR2 SMNVEV (reference sequence). The junction had 7 bases not matched to a gene; V was cut back by 5 bases and J by 7 bases. The CDR3 is made up of 14 amino acids. Here the CDR3 DNA reads TGTGCCAGCAGTGCGGACAGGGGGGTGGGTGGCTACACCTTC. As protein: CASSADRGVGGYTF.

The CDR3 DNA sequence: TGTGCCAGCTCACCATTCCGGGAATTACAAGAGACCCAGTACTTC. Its translation is CASSPFRELQETQYF. V usage is TRBV18 and J usage is TRBJ2-5, with a possible D match to TRBD2 (5 bases). This CDR3 has 15 amino acids. Germline CDR1 reads KGHSH; CDR2 reads LQKENI. Trimming took off 2 bases at V and 2 bases at J, with 12 bases between the two ends.

The V call is TRBV25-1, the J call TRBJ2-7; 9 nucleotides match TRBD1. V lost 8 bases to trimming and J lost 5 bases; unmatched junction nucleotides: 1. This CDR3 is 11 amino acids long. Germline CDR1 MGHDK, CDR2 SYGVNS. The CDR3 sequence: CASRTGDEQYF. The CDR3 bases are TGTGCCAGCCGGACAGGGGACGAGCAGTACTTC.

This chain uses TRBV30 with TRBJ2-5, with TRBD2 matching 11 bases. The CDR3 sequence is 17 residues long. Germline V gene sequence: CDR1 GTSNPN, CDR2 SVGIG (reference sequence). J was trimmed by 5 bases and V by 4 bases; bases with no gene match: 15. CDR3 in DNA: TGTGCCTGGACAGACGGGGTTAGCGGGGGGGCCTTTGAGACCCAGTACTTC. Translation gives CAWTDGVSGGAFETQYF.

This chain uses TRBV14 with TRBJ2-7; 9 nucleotides line up with TRBD1. Unmatched junction bases numbered 2, after V lost 4 bases and J lost 1 base. CDR1 SGHDN and CDR2 FVKESK come from the germline V gene. CDR3 length: 14 amino acids. Here the CDR3 reads CASSRDRVSYEQYF. The DNA for the CDR3 is TGTGCCAGCAGCCGGGACAGGGTTTCCTACGAGCAGTACTTC.

J is TRBJ1-2 and V is TRBV7-2; 7 nucleotides align to TRBD1. Germline CDR1 SGHTA, CDR2 FQGNSA. The CDR3 spans 14 residues. Trimming took 0 bases from V and 3 from J; bases not matched to a gene: 1. The CDR3 protein is CASSLAGGDYGYTF. CDR3 DNA: TGTGCCAGCAGCTTAGCAGGGGGCGACTATGGCTACACCTTC.

The chain is built from TRBV5-4 and TRBJ1-5; D remains unclear. Germline V gene data show CDR1 as SGHNT and CDR2 as YYREEE (reference sequence). Trimming took 1 base from V and 3 from J, leaving 8 bases between them. CDR3 length: 14 residues. The CDR3 DNA reads TGTGCCAGCAGCTTGCACGGGTACAATCAGCCCCAGCATTTT. Translated, it gives CASSLHGYNQPQHF.

The chain's CDR3 is CASSRLAGGSYEQYF. CDR3 nucleotide sequence: TGCGCCAGCAGCCGCCTAGCGGGAGGGTCCTACGAGCAGTACTTC. The chain joins TRBV4-3 to TRBJ2-7; TRBD2 agrees at 12 bases. In germline, CDR1 is LGHNA, CDR2 YSLEER. V lost 4 bases and J lost 1; bases outside the gene matches: 2. This CDR3 is built from 15 residues.